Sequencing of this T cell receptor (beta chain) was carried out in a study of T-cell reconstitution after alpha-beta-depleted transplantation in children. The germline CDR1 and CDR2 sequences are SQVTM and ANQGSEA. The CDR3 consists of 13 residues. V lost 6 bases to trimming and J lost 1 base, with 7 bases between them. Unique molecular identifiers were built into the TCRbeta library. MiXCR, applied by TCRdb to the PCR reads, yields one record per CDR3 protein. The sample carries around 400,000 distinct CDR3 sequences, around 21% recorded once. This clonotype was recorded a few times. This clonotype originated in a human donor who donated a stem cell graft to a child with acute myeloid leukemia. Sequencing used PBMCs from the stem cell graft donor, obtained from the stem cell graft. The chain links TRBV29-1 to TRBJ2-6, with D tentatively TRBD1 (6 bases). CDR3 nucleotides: TGCAGCGTCGGACAGTCTGGGGCCAACGTCCTGACTTTC. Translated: CSVGQSGANVLTF. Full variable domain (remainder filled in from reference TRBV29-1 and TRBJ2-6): SAVISQKPSRDICQRGTSLTIQCQVDSQVTMMFWYRQQPGQSLTLIATANQGSEATYESGFVIDKFPISRPNLTFSTLTVSNMSPEDSSIYLCSVGQSGANVLTFGAGSRLTVL.